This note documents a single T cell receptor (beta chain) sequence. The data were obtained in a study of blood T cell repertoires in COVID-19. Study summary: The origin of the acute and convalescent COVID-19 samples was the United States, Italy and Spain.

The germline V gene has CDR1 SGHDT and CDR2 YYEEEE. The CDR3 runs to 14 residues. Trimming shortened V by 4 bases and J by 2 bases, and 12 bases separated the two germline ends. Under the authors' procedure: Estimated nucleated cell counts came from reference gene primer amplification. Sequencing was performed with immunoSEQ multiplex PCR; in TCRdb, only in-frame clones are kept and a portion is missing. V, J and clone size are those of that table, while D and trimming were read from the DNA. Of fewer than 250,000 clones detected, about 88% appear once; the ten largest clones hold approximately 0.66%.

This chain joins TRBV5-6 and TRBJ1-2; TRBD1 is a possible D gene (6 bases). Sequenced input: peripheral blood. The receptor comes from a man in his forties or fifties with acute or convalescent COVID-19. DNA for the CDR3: TGTGCCAGCAGCCTCGGACAGAGCAACTATGGCTACACCTTC. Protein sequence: CASSLGQSNYGYTF.